This TCR beta chain was sequenced during a study of post-analysis software for immune sequencing data. Findings and limits, study-wide: Comparison of patients with controls showed five TRBV segments more frequent in patients, TRBV5-6, TRBV5-1 and TRBV20-1 among them.

TCR beta libraries were prepared from cDNA with unique molecular identifiers. TCRdb fed the PCR reads into MiXCR, producing one record per CDR3 protein. Among approximately 660,000 distinct CDR3 sequences listed, approximately 60% were seen once. Comment on this clonotype: Antigen: not known.

The CDR3 runs 15 residues. V was trimmed by 4 bases and J by 0 bases, leaving 11 bases between them. CDR1 and CDR2 (germline): MNHEY, SVGEGT. The sample consisted of blood. The TCR sequence derives from a girl aged 2 to 10 with multiple sclerosis. The genes are TRBV6-2 or TRBV6-3 and TRBJ2-3; either TRBD1 or TRBD2 may supply D (5 bases each). The CDR3 DNA reads as TGTGCCAGCAGTTGGGACGAAAAGAGCACAGATACGCAGTATTTT. Translated, it gives CASSWDEKSTDTQYF.